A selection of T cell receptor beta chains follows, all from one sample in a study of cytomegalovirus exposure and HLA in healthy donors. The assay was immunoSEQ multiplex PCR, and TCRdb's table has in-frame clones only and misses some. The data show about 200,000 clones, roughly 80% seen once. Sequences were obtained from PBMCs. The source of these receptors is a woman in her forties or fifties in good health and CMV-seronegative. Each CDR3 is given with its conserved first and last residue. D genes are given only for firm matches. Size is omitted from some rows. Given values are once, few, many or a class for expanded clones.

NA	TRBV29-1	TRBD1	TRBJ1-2	TGCAGCGCGGCCGGAGGGGGCGGAACGGTCGGCTATGGCTACACCTTC	CSAAGGGGTVGYGYTF
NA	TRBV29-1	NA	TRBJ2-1	TGCAGCACGGACAGTTACAATGAGCAGTTCTTC	CSTDSYNEQFF
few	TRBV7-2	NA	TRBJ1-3	TGTGCCAGCAGCTTAGGAAACACGATCGCTGGAAACACCATATATTTT	CASSLGNTIAGNTIYF
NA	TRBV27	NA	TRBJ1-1	TGTGCCAGCAGTTTTTCTGATTACAGGAACACTGAAGCTTTCTTT	CASSFSDYRNTEAFF
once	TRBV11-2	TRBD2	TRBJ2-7	TGTGCCAGCAGAGTAGCGGGGACCTACGAGCAGTACTTC	CASRVAGTYEQYF
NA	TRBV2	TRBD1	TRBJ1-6	TGTGCCAGCAGTGAATACAGGGGGGATTCACCCCTCCACTTT	CASSEYRGDSPLHF
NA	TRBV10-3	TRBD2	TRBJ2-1	TGTGCCATCAGTGAGTCTGGAGCGGGAGGGCCCAATGAGCAGTTCTTC	CAISESGAGGPNEQFF
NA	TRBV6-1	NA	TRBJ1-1	TGTGCCAGCAGTACAATGGTTAACACTGAAGCTTTCTTT	CASSTMVNTEAFF
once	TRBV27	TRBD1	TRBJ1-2	TGTGCCAGCAGCACCAGGACAGGAATCTATGGCTACACCTTC	CASSTRTGIYGYTF
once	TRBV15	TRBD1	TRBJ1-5	TGTGCCACCAGCAGTGGGACAGTGCATAGCAATCAGCCCCAGCATTTT	CATSSGTVHSNQPQHF
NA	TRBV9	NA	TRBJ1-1	TGTGCCAGCAGCGTAGAGGGGAGCACAGGGCCGCACACTGAAGCTTTCTTT	CASSVEGSTGPHTEAFF
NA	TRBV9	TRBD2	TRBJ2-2	TGTGCCAGCAGCCAGGATGGGACTAAACTTGGCGGGGAGCTGTTTTTT	CASSQDGTKLGGELFF
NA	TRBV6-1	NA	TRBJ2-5	TGTGCCAGCAGTCCGGTCCAAGAGACCCAGTACTTC	CASSPVQETQYF
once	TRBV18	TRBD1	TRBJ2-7	TGTGCCAGCTCACCGGGGACAGGGTCGCCCTACGAGCAGTACTTC	CASSPGTGSPYEQYF
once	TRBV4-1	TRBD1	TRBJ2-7	TGCGCCAGCAGCCAAATGGGACAGGGGGCCCACGAGCAGTACTTC	CASSQMGQGAHEQYF
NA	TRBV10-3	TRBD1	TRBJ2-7	TGTGCCATCAAGGGGGACAGGGAATACGAGCAGTACTTC	CAIKGDREYEQYF
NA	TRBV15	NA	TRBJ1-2	TGTGCCACCAGCAGGGGGCAATTAGCTAACTATGGCTACACCTTC	CATSRGQLANYGYTF
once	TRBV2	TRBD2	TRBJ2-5	TGTGCCAGCAGTGCCTTTGGGCCTAGCGGGGGTCCCAAAAAAGAGACCCAGTACTTC	CASSAFGPSGGPKKETQYF
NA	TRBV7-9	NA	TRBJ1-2	TGTGCCAGCAGCCCCAGAGCAGGGTACGGCTACACCTTC	CASSPRAGYGYTF
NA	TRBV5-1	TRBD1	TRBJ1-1	TGCGCCAGCAGCTATGAGGGATCGACAGGGAGGTTCACCACTGAAGCTTTCTTT	CASSYEGSTGRFTTEAFF
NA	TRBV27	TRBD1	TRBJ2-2	TGTGCCAGCAGTTTTAGACAGGGGGCCGGGGAGCTGTTTTTT	CASSFRQGAGELFF
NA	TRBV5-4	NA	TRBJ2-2	TGTGCCAGCAGTCCCCATACCGGGGAGCTGTTTTTT	CASSPHTGELFF
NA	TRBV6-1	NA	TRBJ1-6	TGTGCCAGCAGTGAATCCAGAGGGTCACCCCTCCACTTT	CASSESRGSPLHF
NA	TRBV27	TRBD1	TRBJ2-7	TGTGCCAGACCAGGGGGCTACGAGCAGTACTTC	CARPGGYEQYF
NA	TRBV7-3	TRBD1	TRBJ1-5	TGTGCCAGCAGCTACCAACAGGGGCATAGCAATCAGCCCCAGCATTTT	CASSYQQGHSNQPQHF